This record looks at one T cell receptor (beta chain) sequence and its context. Its recognized antigen is unknown. Per-base qualities were not stored, and no clone one base away is much larger. TCRbeta CDR3 regions were amplified from genomic DNA by means of the immunoSEQ Assay, a bias-controlled multiplex PCR. The original pipeline was this. Nucleated cell counts per sample were estimated from amplification of reference gene primers within the assay. To quantify the absolute abundance of each unique TCRbeta CDR3 rearrangement, sequence reads were collapsed and filtered. For each sample, productive Simpson clonality was calculated by taking the square root of Simpson's diversity index across productive rearrangements. Entries here come from immuneACCESS through TCRdb and include only in-frame sequences with V and J called. Some clones fail to appear in such tables; in the studies checked, an unresolved V gene covers under half of the shortfall, and the cause of the remainder is unknown. The V and J calls and the clone size are those of that table, but D and trimming were determined from the DNA. Across this sample there are about 110,000 clones, with 70% to 90% seen only once. Approximately 2.1% of the sample rests with the top ten.

The data were taken from a study of blood T cell repertoires in COVID-19 (dated by TCRdb to about 2020). Regarding the complete study: Samples covering the acute and convalescent phases of COVID-19 were provided by collaborators in the United States, Italy and Spain. The prospective study material was composed of cDNA or gDNA derived from T cells, B-cell-depleted T cells, or PBMCs. The dataset comprised deeply sampled blood TCRbeta repertoires from subjects exposed to, actively infected with, or recovered from COVID-19. The repertoires were released in a freely available public database intended as a resource for research on the immune response to SARS-CoV-2. The samples were drawn from the first 160 participants of the ongoing ImmuneRACE study and from more than 1,000 subjects provided by 6 global collaborators. A de-identified subject ID, COVID-19 status, age in years and sex were almost always included in the sample metadata. Where HLA class I and class II types were available, the types were taken from metadata supplied by the sample provider, not from assay-based typing. Study-level results and caveats: The quantity of clinical and demographic metadata differed by source and by participant and was supplied without curation.

Each collaborating institution followed its own protocols to collect whole blood in K2EDTA tubes. For TCRbeta analysis, collaborators shipped samples as frozen whole blood, isolated PBMCs, or DNA extracted from either of those sample types. The clonotype was recovered from a human donor in a cohort sampled during active COVID-19. Sequenced: peripheral blood.

The nucleotide sequence is given as TGTGCCAGCAGTTCGACAGCATATGGCTACACCTTC. It specifies CASSSTAYGYTF. Here the chain combines TRBV28 and TRBJ1-2; the D region possibly corresponds to TRBD1 (5 bases align). The CDR3 runs 12 amino acids, cysteine and phenylalanine included. Kept here is only the CDR3 DNA, which spans 36 bases and is read in frame from base 1. Reading the germline V gene gives CDR1 MDHEN and CDR2 SYDVKM. Cut back by 4 bases and 5 bases, the V and J ends lie 8 bases apart.